The clone carrying this TCR beta chain was seen a handful of times. The antigen is undetermined. Per donor, one heparinised blood draw averaged approximately 120 mL. Each population that was sorted was more than 95% pure. As every portion of the isolated RNA was reverse transcribed, the sequencing read expressed TCRB transcripts. The repertoire was sequenced with immunoSEQ multiplex PCR; TCRdb's copy has only in-frame clones and lacks some. The sample records 200,000 to 300,000 clones, around 26% being singletons. The data originate from a study of beta chain features in type 1 diabetes. Study overall: The patient and healthy donor groups were comparable for age, gender and cell yields.

V was cut by 5 bases and J by 4 bases, with 11 bases left in between. The CDR3 runs 13 residues. Germline-derived CDR1 and CDR2 are SGHAT and FQNNGV. Study-wide findings and caveats: Among patients, naive, central memory and Treg TCRB repertoires appeared more similar than among healthy donors.

The source of this sequence is a man aged 30 to 39 in good health. Sequenced material: central memory CD4+ T cells from blood. The chain links TRBV11-2 to TRBJ1-1; D perhaps matches TRBD1 (5 bases). CDR3 loop: CASSPRGATEAFF. Here the CDR3 DNA reads TGTGCCAGCAGCCCGAGGGGTGCCACTGAAGCTTTCTTT.